This T cell receptor beta chain was obtained from a study of cytomegalovirus exposure and HLA in healthy donors. It was with 60 Vbeta and 13 Jbeta primers that the PCR ran. Measured with immunoSEQ multiplex PCR; TCRdb has only the in-frame clones, and not every one. Found here are around 140,000 clones, around 90% of them singletons; the top ten hold 0.4% to 0.55%. This TCR was sampled from a woman between 35 and 50 years old in good health and CMV-seronegative. Sequencing input: PBMCs.

CDR3 in DNA: TGTGCCAGCAGTCCTACAGGGGGCGCAGAGGGCTACACCTTC. As protein: CASSPTGGAEGYTF. The gene calls are TRBV27 and TRBJ1-2; TRBD1 aligns across 9 bases. Looked up from germline, CDR1 is MNHEY and CDR2 is SMNVEV (reference sequence). The CDR3 totals 14 residues. V gave up 5 bases and J gave up 8 bases; unmatched junction bases: 9.